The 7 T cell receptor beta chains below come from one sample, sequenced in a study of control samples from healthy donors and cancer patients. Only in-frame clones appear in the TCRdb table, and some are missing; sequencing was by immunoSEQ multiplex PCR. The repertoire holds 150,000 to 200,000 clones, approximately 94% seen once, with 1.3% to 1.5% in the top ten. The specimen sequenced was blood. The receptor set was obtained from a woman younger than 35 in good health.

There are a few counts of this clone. The CDR3 bases are TGTGCCAGCAGTGGACGGATGAACACTGAAGCTTTCTTT. It is translated as CASSGRMNTEAFF. The chain employs TRBV2 and TRBJ1-1; D gene unclear. This CDR3 spans 13 amino acids. V was trimmed by 4 bases and J by 0 bases, leaving 6 bases between them. CDR1 is SNHLY and CDR2 is FYNNEI in the germline V gene.

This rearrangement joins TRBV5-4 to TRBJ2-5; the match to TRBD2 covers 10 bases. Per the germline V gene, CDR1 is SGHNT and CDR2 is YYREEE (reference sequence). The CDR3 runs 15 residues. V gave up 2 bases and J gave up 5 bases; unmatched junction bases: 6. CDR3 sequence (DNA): TGTGCCAGCAGCTTTCTAGCGGGAGCTCGGGAGACCCAGTACTTC. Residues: CASSFLAGARETQYF.

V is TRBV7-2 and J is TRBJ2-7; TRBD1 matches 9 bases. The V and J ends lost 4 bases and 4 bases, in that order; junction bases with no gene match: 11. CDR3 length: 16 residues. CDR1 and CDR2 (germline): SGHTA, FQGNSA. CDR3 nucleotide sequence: TGTGCCAGCAGCTCCCTGTTGCGCGGGACAGGGTACGAGCAGTACTTC. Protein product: CASSSLLRGTGYEQYF. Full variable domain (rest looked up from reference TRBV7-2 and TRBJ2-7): GAGVSQSPSNKVTEKGKDVELRCDPISGHTALYWYRQSLGQGLEFLIYFQGNSAPDKSGLPSDRFSAERTGGSVSTLTIQRTQQEDSAVYLCASSSLLRGTGYEQYFGPGTRLTVT.

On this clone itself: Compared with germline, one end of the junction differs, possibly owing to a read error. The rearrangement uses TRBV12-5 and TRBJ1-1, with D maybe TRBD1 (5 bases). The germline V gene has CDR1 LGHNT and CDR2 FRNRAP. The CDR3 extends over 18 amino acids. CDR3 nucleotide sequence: TGTGCTAGTAGTTTGGACACACCCTCAGACGTTTCGAACACTGAAGCTTTCTTT. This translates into CASSLDTPSDVSNTEAFF.

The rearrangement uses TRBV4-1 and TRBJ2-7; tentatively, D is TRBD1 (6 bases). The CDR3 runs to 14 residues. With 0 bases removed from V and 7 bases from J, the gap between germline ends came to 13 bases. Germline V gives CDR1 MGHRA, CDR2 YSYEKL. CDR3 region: CASSQEEGRGEQYF. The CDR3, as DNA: TGCGCCAGCAGCCAAGAAGAGGGCAGGGGAGAGCAGTACTTC.

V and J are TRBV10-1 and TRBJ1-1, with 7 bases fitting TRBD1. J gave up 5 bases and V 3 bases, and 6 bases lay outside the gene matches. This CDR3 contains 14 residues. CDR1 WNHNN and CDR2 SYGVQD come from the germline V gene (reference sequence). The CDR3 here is CASSEGPGGTEAFF. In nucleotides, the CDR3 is TGCGCCAGCAGTGAAGGTCCAGGGGGAACTGAAGCTTTCTTT.

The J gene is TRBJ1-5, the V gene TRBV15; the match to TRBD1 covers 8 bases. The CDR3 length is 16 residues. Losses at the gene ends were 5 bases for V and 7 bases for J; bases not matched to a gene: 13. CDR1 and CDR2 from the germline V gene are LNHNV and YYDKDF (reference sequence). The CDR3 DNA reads TGTGCCACCAGCGCACCTGGACAGGGAGGCGGACAGCCCCAGCATTTT. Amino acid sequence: CATSAPGQGGGQPQHF. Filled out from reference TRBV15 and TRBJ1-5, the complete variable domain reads DAMVIQNPRYQVTQFGKPVTLSCSQTLNHNVMYWYQQKSSQAPKLLFHYYDKDFNNEADTPDNFQSRRPNTSFCFLDIRSPGLGDTAMYLCATSAPGQGGGQPQHFGDGTRLSIL.